The rows below give T cell receptor beta chains drawn from one sample of a study of shared T cell receptors in the human thymus. Method: immunoSEQ multiplex PCR; TCRdb's copy keeps in-frame clones and lacks some. The sample includes roughly 500,000 clones, roughly 74% of them seen just once. These data also featured in a second study, about human thymus T cells.

The sample was thymocytes. These receptors originate from a boy younger than two with a congenital heart defect. The CDR3 runs from the conserved cysteine through the conserved F or W. A D gene is named only where the DNA matches it firmly. Part of the rows lack a size; the others show once, few, many or a class for expanded clones.

NA	TRBV27	TRBJ2-1	TRBD2	TGTGCCAGCAGGACTAGCGGGAGGGTTCGTAATGAGCAGTTCTTC	CASRTSGRVRNEQFF
few	TRBV4-1	TRBJ2-7	TRBD2	TGCGCCAGCAGCCAAGAGGAGGGCGGGAGTCCCCGCGAGCAGTACTTC	CASSQEEGGSPREQYF
few	TRBV7-2	TRBJ2-3	TRBD2	TGTGCCAGCAGCTACGGGGAGCGGGAGACGGGGGCAGATACGCAGTATTTT	CASSYGERETGADTQYF
NA	TRBV27	TRBJ2-7	TRBD1	TGTGCCAGCATTAAGACAGGGGGGAAAGAGCAGTACTTC	CASIKTGGKEQYF
NA	TRBV6-1	TRBJ1-3	NA	TGTGCCAGCAGTGGGGGGGGGACGGTCGGAAACACCATATATTTT	CASSGGGTVGNTIYF
NA	TRBV19	TRBJ1-2	NA	TGTGCCAGTAGTATAGCACAGGCGGACCACTATGGCTACACCTTC	CASSIAQADHYGYTF
once	TRBV5-1	TRBJ1-1	TRBD1	TGCGCCAGCAGCTTACCAGGGGGGAGCACTGAAGCTTTCTTT	CASSLPGGSTEAFF
NA	TRBV10-3	TRBJ2-3	NA	TGTGCCATCAGTGAGTCGAACGTGAGAGCAGATACGCAGTATTTT	CAISESNVRADTQYF
NA	TRBV27	TRBJ2-7	NA	TGTGCCAGCAGTGCCGAGGGGGTTGTAGGCTACGAGCAGTACTTC	CASSAEGVVGYEQYF
NA	TRBV13	TRBJ2-6	NA	TGTGCCAGCAGCTTAGGGGGACACCCTGGGGCCAACGTCCTGACTTTC	CASSLGGHPGANVLTF
once	TRBV25-1	TRBJ2-5	TRBD2	TGTGCCAGCAGCGATCCCGGGGCTAGCGGGTGGGAAGAGACCCAGTACTTC	CASSDPGASGWEETQYF
NA	TRBV27	TRBJ2-7	NA	TGTGCCAGCAGTTTAATAGGGAGCAGATACGAGCAGTACTTC	CASSLIGSRYEQYF
NA	TRBV6-5	TRBJ1-1	NA	TGTGCCAGCAGTTACCCTGACGGGGTAAGCGGGGAAGCTTTCTTT	CASSYPDGVSGEAFF
NA	TRBV28	TRBJ1-4	TRBD1	TGTGCCAGCAGTTGGCCCGGGACAGATGAAAAACTGTTTTTT	CASSWPGTDEKLFF
few	TRBV2	TRBJ2-1	NA	TGTGCCAGCAGTGGCGGGGCCCACAATGAGCAGTTCTTC	CASSGGAHNEQFF
once	TRBV6-5	TRBJ2-7	TRBD1	TGTGCCAGCAGGTGGGACAGTGCCCCTGTCTACGAGCAGTACTTC	CASRWDSAPVYEQYF
NA	TRBV5-1	TRBJ1-2	TRBD1	TGCGCCAGCAGCTTGGGGACAGGTCCTGGGTATGGCTACACCTTC	CASSLGTGPGYGYTF
once	TRBV7-6	TRBJ1-2	NA	TGTGCCAGCAGCTTAGCAGGGGATGGCTACACCTTC	CASSLAGDGYTF
NA	TRBV14	TRBJ2-3	TRBD2	TGTGCCAGCAGTCCCGGGACTAGCGCCGATTGGAGCACAGATACGCAGTATTTT	CASSPGTSADWSTDTQYF
few	TRBV6-1	TRBJ2-5	NA	TGTGCCAGCAGTGAAGGGGTAGCCCAAGAGACCCAGTACTTC	CASSEGVAQETQYF
NA	TRBV9	TRBJ2-5	NA	TGTGCCAGCAGCGTCCCCCGGTCGGGGGAGGAGACCCAGTACTTC	CASSVPRSGEETQYF
NA	TRBV4-2	TRBJ1-1	TRBD1	TGTGCCAGCAGCCAAGTTTGGGGACAGGGGTGGGAAAACACTGAAGCTTTCTTT	CASSQVWGQGWENTEAFF
NA	TRBV27	TRBJ1-1	NA	TGTGCCAGCAGTTTATGGGGGACACCTCTTAGGAACACTGAAGCTTTCTTT	CASSLWGTPLRNTEAFF
few	TRBV4-1	TRBJ2-3	TRBD1	TGCGCCAGCAGCCGCCACGGACAGGGCAGCACAGATACGCAGTATTTT	CASSRHGQGSTDTQYF
NA	TRBV15	TRBJ2-2	NA	TGTGCCACCAGCAGAGAGGAGCCGTATCGCGGGCAACACACCGGGGAGCTGTTTTTT	CATSREEPYRGQHTGELFF
NA	TRBV6-4	TRBJ2-5	NA	TGTGCCAGCACCGCGGAGACCCAGTACTTC	CASTAETQYF
NA	TRBV6-6	TRBJ1-5	NA	TGTGCCAGCAGCCTCGGGGAGGGGATGCAGCCCCAGCATTTT	CASSLGEGMQPQHF
NA	TRBV6-5	TRBJ1-5	TRBD1	TGTGCCAGCGGCCTCGGGACAGGGTGGAATCAGCCCCAGCATTTT	CASGLGTGWNQPQHF
NA	TRBV5-1	TRBJ2-7	NA	TGCGCCAGCAGCTTCAGACTAGGAGAAGTCTACGAGCAGTACTTC	CASSFRLGEVYEQYF
NA	TRBV9	TRBJ2-5	TRBD1	TGTGCCAGCAAGGCCCGGACAGGATTGGCGGAGACCCAGTACTTC	CASKARTGLAETQYF
NA	TRBV29-1	TRBJ2-3	NA	TGCAGCGTTGATTCGGTCAGGGAGGGCACAGATACGCAGTATTTT	CSVDSVREGTDTQYF
once	TRBV29-1	TRBJ2-5	TRBD2	TGCAGCGTTGAAGATTGGGAAGGCACGGGAGGGGGGAAGACCCAGTACTTC	CSVEDWEGTGGGKTQYF
NA	TRBV6-5	TRBJ1-2	TRBD1	TGTGCCAGCAGTTCGCAGACAGGGGCTCTCTATGGCTACACCTTC	CASSSQTGALYGYTF
NA	TRBV10-1	TRBJ2-7	TRBD2	TGCGCCAGCAGTAGCGGGAGGCACTACGAGCAGTACTTC	CASSSGRHYEQYF
NA	TRBV6-1	TRBJ2-5	TRBD2	TGTGCCAGCTCCAGACTAGCGGGAGGGGAAGAGACCCAGTACTTC	CASSRLAGGEETQYF
NA	TRBV19	TRBJ1-2	NA	TGTGCCAGTAGTACCTCCAGGGTGAATAGCCATGGCTACACCTTC	CASSTSRVNSHGYTF
NA	TRBV11-3	TRBJ2-4	NA	TGTGCCAGCAGCTTTAGCGGCGACCATTTCGAGGGCAAAAACATTCAGTACTTC	CASSFSGDHFEGKNIQYF
NA	TRBV25-1	TRBJ2-7	NA	TGTGCCAGCAGCCGCAGGGGATACGAGCAGTACTTC	CASSRRGYEQYF
NA	TRBV27	TRBJ2-7	NA	TGTGCCAGCAGTGTAAAGACAGTGGACGAGCAGTACTTC	CASSVKTVDEQYF
few	TRBV15	TRBJ2-2	TRBD2	TGTGCCACCAGCAGATCAAGAGGGGTAGCGGGATTTGACGGGGAGCTGTTTTTT	CATSRSRGVAGFDGELFF
NA	TRBV6-6	TRBJ2-3	NA	TGTGCCAGCAGCAAGAGAGTAGAGGACACAGATACGCAGTATTTT	CASSKRVEDTDTQYF
NA	TRBV5-6	TRBJ2-3	NA	TGTGCCAGCAGCCCCGGGCGTGCCCTAGGGAGAACGCAGTATTTT	CASSPGRALGRTQYF
NA	TRBV27	TRBJ2-7	TRBD1	TGTGCCAGCAGCACCCCGGAGGCCAGGGGGTTATACGAGCAGTACTTC	CASSTPEARGLYEQYF
NA	TRBV28	TRBJ1-1	TRBD1	TGTGCCAGCAGTTTACCGACAGGGGTGAACACTGAAGCTTTCTTT	CASSLPTGVNTEAFF
NA	TRBV7-9	TRBJ2-5	TRBD2	TGTGCCAGCAGAACCTGGACTAGCGGGAAACAAGAGACCCAGTACTTC	CASRTWTSGKQETQYF
NA	TRBV4-3	TRBJ1-3	NA	TGCGCCAGCAGCCAAGTTCCACCCTACTCTGGAAACACCATATATTTT	CASSQVPPYSGNTIYF
NA	TRBV6-1	TRBJ2-7	NA	TGTGCCAGCAGGTCCCGGGAGACAGGGAGGTACGAGCAGTACTTC	CASRSRETGRYEQYF
few	TRBV2	TRBJ2-7	TRBD2	TGTGCCAGCAGTGAGGAGGAGGCTAGCGGGACCCCGTTATACGAGCAGTACTTC	CASSEEEASGTPLYEQYF